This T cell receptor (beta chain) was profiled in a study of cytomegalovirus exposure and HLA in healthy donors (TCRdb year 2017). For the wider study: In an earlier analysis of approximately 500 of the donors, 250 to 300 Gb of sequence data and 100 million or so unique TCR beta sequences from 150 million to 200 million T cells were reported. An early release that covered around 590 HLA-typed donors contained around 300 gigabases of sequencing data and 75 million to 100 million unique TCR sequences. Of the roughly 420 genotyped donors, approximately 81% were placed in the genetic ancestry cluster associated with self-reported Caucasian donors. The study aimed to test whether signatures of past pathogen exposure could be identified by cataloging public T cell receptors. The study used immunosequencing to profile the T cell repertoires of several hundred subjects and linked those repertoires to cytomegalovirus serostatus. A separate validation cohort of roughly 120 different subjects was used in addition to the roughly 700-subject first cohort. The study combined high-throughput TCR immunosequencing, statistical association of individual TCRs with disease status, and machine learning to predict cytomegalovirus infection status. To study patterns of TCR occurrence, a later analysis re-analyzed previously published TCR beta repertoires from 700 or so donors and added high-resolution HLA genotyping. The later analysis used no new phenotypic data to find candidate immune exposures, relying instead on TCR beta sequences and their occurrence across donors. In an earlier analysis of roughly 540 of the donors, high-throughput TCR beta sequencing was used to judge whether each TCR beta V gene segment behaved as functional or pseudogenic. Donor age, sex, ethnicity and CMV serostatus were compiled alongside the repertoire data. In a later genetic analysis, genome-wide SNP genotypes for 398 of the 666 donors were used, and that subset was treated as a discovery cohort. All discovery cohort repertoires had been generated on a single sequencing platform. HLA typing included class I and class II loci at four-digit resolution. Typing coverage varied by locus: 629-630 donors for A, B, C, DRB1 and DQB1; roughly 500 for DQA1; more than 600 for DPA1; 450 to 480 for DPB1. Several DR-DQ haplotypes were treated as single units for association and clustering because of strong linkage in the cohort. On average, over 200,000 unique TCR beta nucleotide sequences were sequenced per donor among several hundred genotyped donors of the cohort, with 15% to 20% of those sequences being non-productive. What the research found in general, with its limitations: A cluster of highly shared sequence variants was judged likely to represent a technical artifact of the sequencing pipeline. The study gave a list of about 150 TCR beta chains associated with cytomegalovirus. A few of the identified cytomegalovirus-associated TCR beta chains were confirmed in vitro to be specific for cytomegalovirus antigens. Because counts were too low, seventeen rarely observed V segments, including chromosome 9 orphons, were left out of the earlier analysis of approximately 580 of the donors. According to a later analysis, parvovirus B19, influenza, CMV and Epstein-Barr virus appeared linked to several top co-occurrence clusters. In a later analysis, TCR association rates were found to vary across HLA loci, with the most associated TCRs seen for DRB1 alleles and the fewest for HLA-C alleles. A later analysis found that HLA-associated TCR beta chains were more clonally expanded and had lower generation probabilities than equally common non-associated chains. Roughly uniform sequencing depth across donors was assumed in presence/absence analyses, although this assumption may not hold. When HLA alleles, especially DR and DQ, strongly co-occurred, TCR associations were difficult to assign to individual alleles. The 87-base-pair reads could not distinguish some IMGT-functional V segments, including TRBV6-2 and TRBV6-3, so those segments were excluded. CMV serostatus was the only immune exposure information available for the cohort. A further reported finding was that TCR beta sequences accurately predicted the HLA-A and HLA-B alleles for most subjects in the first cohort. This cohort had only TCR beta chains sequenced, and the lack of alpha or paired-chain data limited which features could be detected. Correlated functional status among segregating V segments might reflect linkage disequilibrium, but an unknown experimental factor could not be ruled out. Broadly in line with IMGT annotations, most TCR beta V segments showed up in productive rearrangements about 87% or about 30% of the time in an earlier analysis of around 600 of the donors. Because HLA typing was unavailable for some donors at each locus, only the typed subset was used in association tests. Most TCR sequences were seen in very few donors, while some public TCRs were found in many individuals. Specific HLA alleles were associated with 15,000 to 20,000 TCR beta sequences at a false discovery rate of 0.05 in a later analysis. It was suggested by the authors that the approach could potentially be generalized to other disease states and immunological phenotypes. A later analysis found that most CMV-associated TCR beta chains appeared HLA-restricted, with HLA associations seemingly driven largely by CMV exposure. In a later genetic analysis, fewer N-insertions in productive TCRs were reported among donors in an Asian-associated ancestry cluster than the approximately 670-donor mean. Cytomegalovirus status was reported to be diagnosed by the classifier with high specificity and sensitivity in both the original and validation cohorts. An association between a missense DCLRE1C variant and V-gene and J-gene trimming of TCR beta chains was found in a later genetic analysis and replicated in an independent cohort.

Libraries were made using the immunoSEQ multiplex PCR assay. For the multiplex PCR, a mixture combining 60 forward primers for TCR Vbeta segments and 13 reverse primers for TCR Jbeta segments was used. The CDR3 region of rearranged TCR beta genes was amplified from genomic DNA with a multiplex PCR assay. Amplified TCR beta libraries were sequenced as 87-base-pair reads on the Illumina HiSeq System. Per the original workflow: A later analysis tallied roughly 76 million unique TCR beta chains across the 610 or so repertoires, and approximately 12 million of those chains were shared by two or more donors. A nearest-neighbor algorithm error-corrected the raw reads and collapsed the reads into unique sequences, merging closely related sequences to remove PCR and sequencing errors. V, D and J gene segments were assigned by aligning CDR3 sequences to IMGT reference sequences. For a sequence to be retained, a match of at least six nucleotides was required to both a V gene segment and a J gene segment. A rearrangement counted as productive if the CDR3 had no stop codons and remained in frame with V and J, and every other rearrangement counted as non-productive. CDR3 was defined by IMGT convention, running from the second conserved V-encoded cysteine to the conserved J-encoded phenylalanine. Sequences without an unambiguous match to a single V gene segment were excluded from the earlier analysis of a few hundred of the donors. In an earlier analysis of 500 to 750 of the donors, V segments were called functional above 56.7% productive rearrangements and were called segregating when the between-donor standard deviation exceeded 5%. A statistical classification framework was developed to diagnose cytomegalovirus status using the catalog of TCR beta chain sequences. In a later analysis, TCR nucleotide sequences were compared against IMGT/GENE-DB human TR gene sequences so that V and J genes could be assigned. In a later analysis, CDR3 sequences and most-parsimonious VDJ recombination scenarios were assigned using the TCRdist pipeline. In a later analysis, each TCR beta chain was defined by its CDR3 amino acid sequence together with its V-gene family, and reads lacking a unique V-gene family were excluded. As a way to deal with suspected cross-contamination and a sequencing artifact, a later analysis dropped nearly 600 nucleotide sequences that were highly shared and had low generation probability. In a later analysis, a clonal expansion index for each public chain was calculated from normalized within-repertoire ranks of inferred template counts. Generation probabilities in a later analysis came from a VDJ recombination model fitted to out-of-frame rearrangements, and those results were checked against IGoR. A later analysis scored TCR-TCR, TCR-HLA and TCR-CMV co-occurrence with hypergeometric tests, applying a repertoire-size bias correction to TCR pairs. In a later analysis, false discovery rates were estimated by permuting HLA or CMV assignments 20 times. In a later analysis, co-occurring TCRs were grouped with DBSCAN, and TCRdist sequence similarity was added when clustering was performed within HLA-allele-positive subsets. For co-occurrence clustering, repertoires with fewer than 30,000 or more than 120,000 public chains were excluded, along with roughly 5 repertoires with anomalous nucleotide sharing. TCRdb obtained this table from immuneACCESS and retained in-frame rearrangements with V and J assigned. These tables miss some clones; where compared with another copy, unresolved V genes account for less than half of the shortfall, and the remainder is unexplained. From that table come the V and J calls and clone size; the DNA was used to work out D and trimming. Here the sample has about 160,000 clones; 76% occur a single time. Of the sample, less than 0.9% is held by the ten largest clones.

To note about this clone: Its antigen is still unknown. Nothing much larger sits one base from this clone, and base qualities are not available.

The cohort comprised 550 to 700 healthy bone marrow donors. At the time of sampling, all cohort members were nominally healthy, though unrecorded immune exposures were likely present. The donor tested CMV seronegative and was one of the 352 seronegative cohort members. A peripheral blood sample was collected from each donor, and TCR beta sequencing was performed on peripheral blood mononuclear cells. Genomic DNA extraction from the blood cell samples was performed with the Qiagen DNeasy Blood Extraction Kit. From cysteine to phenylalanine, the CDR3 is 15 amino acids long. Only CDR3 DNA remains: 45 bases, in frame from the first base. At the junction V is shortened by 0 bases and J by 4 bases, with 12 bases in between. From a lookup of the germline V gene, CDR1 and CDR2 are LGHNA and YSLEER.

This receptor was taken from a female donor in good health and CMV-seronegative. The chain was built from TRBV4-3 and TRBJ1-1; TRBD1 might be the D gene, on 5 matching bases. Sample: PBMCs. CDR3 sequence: CASSQDFGGGTEAFF. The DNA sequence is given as TGCGCCAGCAGCCAAGATTTCGGGGGGGGCACTGAAGCTTTCTTT.